Below are 28 T cell receptor beta chains sequenced from a single sample in a study of cytomegalovirus exposure and HLA in healthy donors. Libraries were prepared by immunoSEQ multiplex PCR; TCRdb keeps only in-frame clonotypes and omits some of them. The sample shows about 140,000 clones, about 88% of them seen only once. Source material: PBMCs. The receptors were sampled from a man aged 18 to 30 in good health and CMV-seropositive.

The V call is TRBV6-5, the J call TRBJ2-1; no reliable D call. CDR3 length equals 15 residues. The germline V gene encodes CDR1 MNHEY and CDR2 SVGAGI. The ends were cut back, 0 bases at V and 9 bases at J, with 15 bases in the middle. The CDR3, as DNA: TGTGCCAGCAGTTACTCGGTAAAAGTGGTCGGTGAGCAGTTCTTC. Its protein is CASSYSVKVVGEQFF.

This chain links TRBV10-1 with TRBJ2-1, with D possibly being TRBD2 (6 bases). Trimming removed 5 bases from V and 13 bases from J, with 12 bases in between. The CDR3 has 11 amino acids. Germline CDR1 reads WNHNN; CDR2 reads SYGVQD (reference sequence). CDR3 DNA sequence: TGCGCCAGCAGTACGGGCGGGAACCAGTTCTTC. Protein product: CASSTGGNQFF.

This chain joins TRBV7-6 and TRBJ1-1; 8 nucleotides line up with TRBD1. Germline V lookup: CDR1 SGHVS, CDR2 FNYEAQ. The V segment lost 4 bases and the J segment 8 bases; nucleotides outside the gene matches: 6. The CDR3 has 13 amino acids. CDR3 in DNA: TGTGCCAGCAGCTCCGACAGGGGAAGGGAAGCTTTCTTT. Protein: CASSSDRGREAFF.

V and J are TRBV6-5 and TRBJ1-1; 7 bases are shared with TRBD1. The V gene's germline CDR1 is MNHEY and CDR2 SVGAGI. V was clipped by 6 bases and J by 4 bases; unmatched bases: 5. The CDR3 spans 13 residues. The CDR3 DNA reads as TGTGCCAGCAGCACAGGGGAGGCCACTGAAGCTTTCTTT. Translation: CASSTGEATEAFF.

The chain joins TRBV11-2 to TRBJ1-4, with TRBD1 as a possible D gene (6 bases). Trimming shortened V by 2 bases and J by 4 bases, and 17 bases separated the two germline ends. The CDR3 is 17 residues long. Germline V gene data show CDR1 as SGHAT and CDR2 as FQNNGV. CDR3 DNA sequence: TGTGCCAGCAGCTTAAGGGCCGGGACATTAAGTAATGAAAAACTGTTTTTT. It translates to CASSLRAGTLSNEKLFF. Full variable domain (outside the CDR3, taken from reference TRBV11-2 and TRBJ1-4): EAGVAQSPRYKIIEKRQSVAFWCNPISGHATLYWYQQILGQGPKLLIQFQNNGVVDDSQLPKDRFSAERLKGVDSTLKIQPAKLEDSAVYLCASSLRAGTLSNEKLFFGSGTQLSVL.

The chain is built from TRBV27 and TRBJ2-2, with 7 bases that match TRBD2. CDR3 length: 13 residues. V was clipped by 10 bases and J by 5 bases; unmatched bases: 7. Germline V CDR1 and CDR2: MNHEY, SMNVEV (reference sequence). In DNA form, the CDR3 reads TGTGCCACAGCCCTAGCGGTAACCGGGGAGCTGTTTTTT. Its translation: CATALAVTGELFF.

This clone was picked up one time. The V call is TRBV29-1, the J call TRBJ2-1, with D possibly being TRBD2 (5 bases). The V end lost 0 bases, the J end lost 2 bases, and 14 bases lay between the germline ends. Germline-derived CDR1 and CDR2 are SQVTM and ANQGSEA. The CDR3 has 16 residues. The CDR3 DNA sequence: TGCAGCGTTGAAGATTCGTCGGGGTCACCCTACAATGAGCAGTTCTTC. It codes for CSVEDSSGSPYNEQFF.

J is TRBJ1-5 and V is TRBV15, with 7 bases matching TRBD1. V dropped 4 bases and J dropped 5; count of bases not matched to a gene: 14. Germline-derived CDR1 and CDR2 are LNHNV and YYDKDF (reference sequence). This CDR3 is 17 amino acids long. The CDR3, as DNA: TGTGCCACCAGCACCACATTGACAGGGCCGGGACATCAGCCCCAGCATTTT. Protein: CATSTTLTGPGHQPQHF.

The chain recombines TRBV11-3 with TRBJ2-1; D gene unclear. Deletions cut 5 bases from V and 4 bases from J, with 9 bases between. The CDR3 runs to 13 residues. The germline CDR1 and CDR2 sequences are SGHNT and YENEEA. CDR3 residues: CASSLPSYNEQFF. Here the CDR3 DNA reads TGTGCCAGCAGCCTTCCTAGTTACAATGAGCAGTTCTTC.

V and J are TRBV11-3 and TRBJ1-5; possibly TRBD1 for D (6 bases). The CDR3 is 15 residues long. V was shortened by 1 base and J by 1 base, with 8 bases between the two germline ends. CDR1 and CDR2 from the germline V gene are SGHNT and YENEEA. The CDR3 reads CASSLAGASNQPQHF. In DNA form, the CDR3 reads TGTGCCAGCAGCTTAGCAGGGGCCAGCAATCAGCCCCAGCATTTT.

The rearrangement links TRBV18 to TRBJ2-7, with 9 positions matching TRBD1. This CDR3 spans 15 amino acids. The germline gives CDR1 KGHSH, CDR2 LQKENI. J gave up 3 bases and V 6 bases, and 9 bases lay outside the gene matches. CDR3 sequence reads: CASSFTGTGNYEQYF. The CDR3 region has the DNA TGTGCCAGCTCCTTCACCGGGACAGGGAACTACGAGCAGTACTTC. Drawing the rest from reference TRBV18 and TRBJ2-7, the complete variable domain is NAGVMQNPRHLVRRRGQEARLRCSPMKGHSHVYWYRQLPEEGLKFMVYLQKENIIDESGMPKERFSAEFPKEGPSILRIQQVVRGDSAAYFCASSFTGTGNYEQYFGPGTRLTVT.

This CDR3 reads CSVEARYSGNTIYF. In nucleotides, the CDR3 is TGCAGCGTTGAAGCCCGTTACTCTGGAAACACCATATATTTT. This chain joins TRBV29-1 and TRBJ1-3; D unclear. The length of the CDR3 is 14 residues. In germline, CDR1 is SQVTM, CDR2 ANQGSEA. V lost 1 base, J lost 0 bases, and 7 bases lay in between.

In its sample, this clone was seen once. This chain uses TRBV11-2 with TRBJ2-5; D remains unclear. Germline values: CDR1 SGHAT, CDR2 FQNNGV. This CDR3 region has 13 residues. The V end was cut by 4 bases, the J end by 1 base, with 7 bases between. CDR3: CASSSNSQETQYF. The DNA for the CDR3 is TGTGCCAGCAGCTCAAACAGCCAAGAGACCCAGTACTTC.

V gene TRBV29-1 combines with J gene TRBJ2-1, with 8 bases lining up with TRBD1. Germline V lookup: CDR1 SQVTM, CDR2 ANQGSEA. The J segment lost 4 bases and the V segment lost 0 bases, leaving 5 bases of the junction unmatched. This CDR3 comprises 15 residues. The CDR3 loop reads CSVEDLGTGYNEQFF. CDR3 DNA sequence: TGCAGCGTTGAAGATCTTGGGACAGGTTACAATGAGCAGTTCTTC.

This chain joins TRBV9 and TRBJ1-1, with D possibly TRBD1 on 5 matching bases. CDR3 length: 14 residues. Germline V gives CDR1 SGDLS, CDR2 YYNGEE. The V end lost 4 bases, the J end lost 1 base, and 11 bases lay between the germline ends. CDR3 sequence (DNA): TGTGCCAGCAGCCCGAGGAGGGGGAACACTGAAGCTTTCTTT. Translated, it gives CASSPRRGNTEAFF.

This rearrangement joins TRBV6-5 to TRBJ2-1; a weak D match, TRBD2 (5 bases). This CDR3 has 15 amino acids. CDR1 and CDR2 (germline): MNHEY, SVGAGI. V was cut by 3 bases and J by 3 bases, with 12 bases left in between. CDR3 in amino acids: CASSYFRTDYNEQFF. In DNA, the CDR3 is TGTGCCAGCAGTTATTTCAGGACTGACTACAATGAGCAGTTCTTC.

Here the CDR3 DNA reads TGTGCCAGCAGCTTAGAAGCCCCCGGGGGGACAGGGTCCAATCAGCCCCAGCATTTT. Encoded protein: CASSLEAPGGTGSNQPQHF. The rearrangement uses TRBV7-6 and TRBJ1-5; 9 bases map to TRBD1. The V and J ends lost 1 base and 3 bases, in that order; junction bases with no gene match: 13. Per germline, CDR1 SGHVS and CDR2 FNYEAQ. The CDR3 length is 19 residues.

This clone was detected a few times. The rearrangement joins TRBV7-8 to TRBJ2-1; 13 positions match TRBD2. The CDR3 has 15 amino acids. Unmatched junction bases numbered 4, after V lost 4 bases and J lost 7 bases. Germline values: CDR1 SGHVS, CDR2 FQNEAQ. CDR3: CASSSSTSGGNEQFF. The DNA for the CDR3 is TGTGCCAGCAGCTCATCGACTAGCGGGGGGAATGAGCAGTTCTTC.

The DNA for the CDR3 is TGTGCCAGCAGCACAGGGTCGCCGGCTCTAGACGAGCAGTACTTC. Protein sequence: CASSTGSPALDEQYF. This sequence joins TRBV28 and TRBJ2-7; the D gene is possibly TRBD1 (6 bases). Looked up from germline, CDR1 is MDHEN and CDR2 is SYDVKM. V was pared by 6 bases and J by 5 bases, with 20 bases between. This CDR3 is built from 15 residues.

The CDR3 loop is CATSNQIEAFF. CDR3 bases: TGTGCCACCAGCAATCAGATTGAAGCTTTCTTT. This chain uses TRBV15 with TRBJ1-1; D not certain. Trimming took 4 bases from V and 7 from J, leaving 7 bases between them. Per germline, CDR1 LNHNV and CDR2 YYDKDF (reference sequence). The CDR3 sequence is 11 residues long.

The V call is TRBV29-1, the J call TRBJ2-3, with D hard to call. The CDR3 is 12 amino acids. V dropped 1 base and J dropped 8 bases, with 10 bases sitting between them. The germline V gene has CDR1 SQVTM and CDR2 ANQGSEA. The chain's CDR3 is CSVEGLGGTQYF. CDR3 sequence (DNA): TGCAGCGTTGAAGGACTGGGTGGTACGCAGTATTTT.

The genes are TRBV5-1 and TRBJ2-1; 7 nucleotides line up with TRBD1. V lost 0 bases and J lost 2; bases outside the gene matches: 8. Per germline, CDR1 SGHRS and CDR2 YFSETQ. CDR3 length equals 17 residues. The CDR3: CASSLEGALGAYNEQFF. The CDR3 DNA follows: TGCGCCAGCAGCTTGGAGGGGGCTCTTGGAGCCTACAATGAGCAGTTCTTC. The variable domain in full, completed from reference TRBV5-1 and TRBJ2-1, reads KAGVTQTPRYLIKTRGQQVTLSCSPISGHRSVSWYQQTPGQGLQFLFEYFSETQRNKGNFPGRFSGRQFSNSRSEMNVSTLELGDSALYLCASSLEGALGAYNEQFFGPGTRLTVL.

This clone has only a few counts. The chain is built from TRBV10-3 and TRBJ1-5; 7 bases map to TRBD1. The CDR3 loop spans 13 amino acids. Trimming at V came to 6 bases and at J to 2 bases, leaving 1 base not matched to a gene. Germline-derived CDR1 and CDR2 are ENHRY and SYGVKD. DNA for the CDR3: TGTGCCATCAGCGGGACAGGCAATCAGCCCCAGCATTTT. Translated: CAISGTGNQPQHF.

The CDR3 sequence is CASSGAVYRYEQYF. CDR3 nucleotides: TGTGCCAGCAGCGGAGCGGTCTATAGATACGAGCAGTACTTC. V gene TRBV11-3 combines with J gene TRBJ2-7, with D tentatively TRBD2 (5 bases). This CDR3 region has 14 residues. V gave up 5 bases and J gave up 4 bases, with 15 bases separating them. Germline V lookup: CDR1 SGHNT, CDR2 YENEEA.

The V call is TRBV29-1, the J call TRBJ1-1; TRBD1 matches 10 bases. The germline CDR1 and CDR2 sequences are SQVTM and ANQGSEA. This CDR3 has 15 amino acids. The junction had 12 bases not matched to a gene; V was cut back by 4 bases and J by 7 bases. The chain's CDR3 is CSVANIAGTGVEAFF. CDR3 bases: TGCAGCGTTGCCAATATAGCCGGGACAGGGGTTGAAGCTTTCTTT.

This chain joins TRBV10-2 and TRBJ2-5, with TRBD2 matching over 15 bases. J gave up 5 bases and V 6 bases, and 7 bases lay outside the gene matches. This CDR3 is 16 amino acids long. Germline CDR1 reads WSHSY; CDR2 reads SAAADI. The CDR3 loop is CASRGTSGGPGETQYF. CDR3 coding DNA: TGCGCCAGCAGGGGGACTAGCGGGGGGCCTGGGGAGACCCAGTACTTC.

This clone has a handful of counts. The V gene is TRBV19, the J gene TRBJ1-2, with 7 bases matching TRBD1. J was trimmed by 0 bases and V by 4 bases; bases with no gene match: 11. Germline CDR1 LNHDA, CDR2 SQIVND (reference sequence). The CDR3 sequence is 17 residues long. The CDR3: CASSRGQLGVANYGYTF. The CDR3 bases are TGTGCCAGTAGTAGGGGACAGTTGGGGGTCGCTAACTATGGCTACACCTTC.

The chain combines TRBV6-5 with TRBJ2-5; 8 bases are shared with TRBD2. The CDR3 sequence is 14 residues long. In germline, CDR1 is MNHEY, CDR2 SVGAGI. V shed 2 bases, J shed 5 bases, and the junction held 4 bases outside the gene matches. For the CDR3, the DNA is TGTGCCAGCAGTTACGCGGGGGGTAGGGAGACCCAGTACTTC. Its protein is CASSYAGGRETQYF.